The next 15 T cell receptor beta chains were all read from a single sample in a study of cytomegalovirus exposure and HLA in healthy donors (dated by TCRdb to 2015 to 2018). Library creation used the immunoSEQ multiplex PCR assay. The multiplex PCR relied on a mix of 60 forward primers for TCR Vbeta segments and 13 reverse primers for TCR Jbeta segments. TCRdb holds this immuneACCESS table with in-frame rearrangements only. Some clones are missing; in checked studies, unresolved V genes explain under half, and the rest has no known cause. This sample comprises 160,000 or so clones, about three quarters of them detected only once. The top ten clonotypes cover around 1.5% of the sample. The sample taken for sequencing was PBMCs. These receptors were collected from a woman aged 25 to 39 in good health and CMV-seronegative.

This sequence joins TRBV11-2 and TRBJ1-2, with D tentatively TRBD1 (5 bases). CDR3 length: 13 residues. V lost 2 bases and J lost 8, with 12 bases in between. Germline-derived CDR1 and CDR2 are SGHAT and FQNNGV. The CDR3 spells CASSLYQGMGYTF. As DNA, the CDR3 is TGTGCCAGCAGCTTATACCAGGGTATGGGCTACACCTTC.

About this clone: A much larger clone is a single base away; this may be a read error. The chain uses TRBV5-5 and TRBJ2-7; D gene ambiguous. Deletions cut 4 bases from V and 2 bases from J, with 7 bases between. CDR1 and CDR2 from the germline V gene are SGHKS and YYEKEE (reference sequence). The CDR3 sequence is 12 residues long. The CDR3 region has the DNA TGTGCCAGCAGCCCCAGCGCCTACGAGCAGTACTTC. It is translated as CASSPSAYEQYF.

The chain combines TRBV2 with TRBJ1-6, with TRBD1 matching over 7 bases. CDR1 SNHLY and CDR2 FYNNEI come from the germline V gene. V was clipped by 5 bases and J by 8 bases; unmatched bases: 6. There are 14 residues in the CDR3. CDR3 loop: CASSRQGQDSPLHF. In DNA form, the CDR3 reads TGTGCCAGCAGTCGACAGGGTCAAGATTCACCCCTCCACTTT.

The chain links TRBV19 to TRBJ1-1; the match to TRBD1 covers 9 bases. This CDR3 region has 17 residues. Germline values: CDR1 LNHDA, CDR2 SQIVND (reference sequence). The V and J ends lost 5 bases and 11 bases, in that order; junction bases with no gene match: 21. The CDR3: CASSPSIWSGTGYEAFF. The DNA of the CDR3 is TGTGCCAGTAGTCCCTCCATTTGGTCCGGGACAGGGTATGAGGCTTTCTTT.

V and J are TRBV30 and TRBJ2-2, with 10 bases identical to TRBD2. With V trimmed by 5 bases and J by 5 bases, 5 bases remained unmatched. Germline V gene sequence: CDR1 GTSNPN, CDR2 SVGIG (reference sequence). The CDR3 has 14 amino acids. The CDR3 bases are TGTGCCTGGGGGGGGACTAGCGCTACCGGGGAGCTGTTTTTT. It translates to CAWGGTSATGELFF. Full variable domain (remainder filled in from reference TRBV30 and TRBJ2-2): SQTIHQWPATLVQPVGSPLSLECTVEGTSNPNLYWYRQAAGRGLQLLFYSVGIGQISSEVPQNLSASRPQDRQFILSSKKLLLSDSGFYLCAWGGTSATGELFFGEGSRLTVL.

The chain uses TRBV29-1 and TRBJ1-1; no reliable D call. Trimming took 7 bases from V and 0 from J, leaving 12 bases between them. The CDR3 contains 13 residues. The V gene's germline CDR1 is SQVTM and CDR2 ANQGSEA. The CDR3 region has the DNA TGCAGCGGGGCACAAAGGCTGAACACTGAAGCTTTCTTT. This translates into CSGAQRLNTEAFF.

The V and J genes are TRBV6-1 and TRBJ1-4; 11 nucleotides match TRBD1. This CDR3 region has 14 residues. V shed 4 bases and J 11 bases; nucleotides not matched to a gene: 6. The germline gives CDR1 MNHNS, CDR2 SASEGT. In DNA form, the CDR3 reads TGTGCCAGCAGTGTCCGGGACAGGGGGGATAAACTGTTTTTT. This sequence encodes CASSVRDRGDKLFF.

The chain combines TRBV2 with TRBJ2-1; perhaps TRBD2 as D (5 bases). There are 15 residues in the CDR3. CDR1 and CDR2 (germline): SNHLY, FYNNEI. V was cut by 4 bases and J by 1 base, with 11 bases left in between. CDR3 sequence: CASSGGWPSYNEQFF. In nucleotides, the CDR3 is TGTGCCAGCAGTGGAGGGTGGCCTTCCTACAATGAGCAGTTCTTC.

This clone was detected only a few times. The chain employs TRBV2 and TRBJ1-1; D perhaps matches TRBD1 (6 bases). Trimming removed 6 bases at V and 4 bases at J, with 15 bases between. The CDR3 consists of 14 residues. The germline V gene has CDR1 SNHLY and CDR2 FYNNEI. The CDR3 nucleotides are TGTGCCAGCAGCGCTACAGGGTCGGGCACTGAAGCTTTCTTT. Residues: CASSATGSGTEAFF. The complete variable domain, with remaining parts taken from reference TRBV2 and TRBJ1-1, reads EPEVTQTPSHQVTQMGQEVILRCVPISNHLYFYWYRQILGQKVEFLVSFYNNEISEKSEIFDDQFSVERPDGSNFTLKIRSTKLEDSAMYFCASSATGSGTEAFFGQGTRLTVV.

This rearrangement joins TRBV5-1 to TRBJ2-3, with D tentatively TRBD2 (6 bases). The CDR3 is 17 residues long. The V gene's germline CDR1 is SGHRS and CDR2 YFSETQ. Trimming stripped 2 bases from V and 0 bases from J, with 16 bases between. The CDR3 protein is CASSFTHLAISTDTQYF. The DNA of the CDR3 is TGCGCCAGCAGCTTCACACATCTAGCGATTAGCACAGATACGCAGTATTTT.

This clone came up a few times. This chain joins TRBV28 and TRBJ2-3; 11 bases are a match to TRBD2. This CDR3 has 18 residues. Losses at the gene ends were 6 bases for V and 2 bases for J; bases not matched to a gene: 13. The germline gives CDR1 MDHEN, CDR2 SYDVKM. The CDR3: CASRVGTGTSGVTDTQYF. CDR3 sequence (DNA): TGTGCCAGCAGGGTGGGGACGGGGACTAGCGGTGTCACAGATACGCAGTATTTT.

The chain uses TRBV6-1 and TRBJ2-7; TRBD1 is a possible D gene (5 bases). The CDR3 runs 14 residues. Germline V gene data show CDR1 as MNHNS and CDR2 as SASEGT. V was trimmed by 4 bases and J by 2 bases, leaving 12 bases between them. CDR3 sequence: CASSAAGFPYEQYF. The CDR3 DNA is TGTGCCAGCAGTGCGGCAGGGTTTCCCTACGAGCAGTACTTC.

The DNA for the CDR3 is TGTGCCAGCAGATCCGACAGCCCAGTAACCGGGGAGCTGTTTTTT. Protein sequence: CASRSDSPVTGELFF. V gene TRBV7-2 combines with J gene TRBJ2-2; maybe TRBD1 (5 bases). CDR1 is SGHTA, CDR2 FQGNSA, per germline. Deletions cut 6 bases from V and 5 bases from J, with 16 bases between. The CDR3 extends over 15 amino acids.

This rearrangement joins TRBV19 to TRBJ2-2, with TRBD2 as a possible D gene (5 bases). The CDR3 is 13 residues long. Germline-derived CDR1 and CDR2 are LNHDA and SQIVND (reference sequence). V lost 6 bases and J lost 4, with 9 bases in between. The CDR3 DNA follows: TGTGCCAGTAGAGAGGGTCCCACCGGGGAGCTGTTTTTT. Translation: CASREGPTGELFF. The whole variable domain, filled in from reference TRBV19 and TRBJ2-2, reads DGGITQSPKYLFRKEGQNVTLSCEQNLNHDAMYWYRQDPGQGLRLIYYSQIVNDFQKGDIAEGYSVSREKKESFPLTVTSAQKNPTAFYLCASREGPTGELFFGEGSRLTVL.

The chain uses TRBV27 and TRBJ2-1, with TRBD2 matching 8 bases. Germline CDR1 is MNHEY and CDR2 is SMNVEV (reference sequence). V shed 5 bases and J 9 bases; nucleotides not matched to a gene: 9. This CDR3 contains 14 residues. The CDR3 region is CASSPSLAGFEQFF. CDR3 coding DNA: TGTGCCAGCAGTCCTAGTTTAGCGGGGTTTGAGCAGTTCTTC.